This TCR beta chain was identified in a study of blood T cell repertoires in COVID-19. Overall study context: Italy, Spain and the United States were the sources of the convalescent and acute COVID-19 samples.

This clone was seen a single time. The repertoire was sequenced with immunoSEQ multiplex PCR; TCRdb's copy has only in-frame clones and lacks some. This sample yields 73,000 or so clones, of which more than 65% are seen a single time; about 4.4% belongs to the top ten. This TCR was recovered from a woman aged 60-75 years with acute or convalescent COVID-19. The material sequenced was peripheral blood.

In nucleotides, the CDR3 is TGTGCCAGCACCCCGAGGAGTAGGCGGAGCACTGAAGCTTTCTTT. Encoded protein: CASTPRSRRSTEAFF. This chain connects TRBV6-5 to TRBJ1-1; D unclear. Germline values: CDR1 MNHEY, CDR2 SVGAGI. This CDR3 region has 15 residues. The germline V and J ends were trimmed by 7 bases and 4 bases, with 19 bases remaining between them.